The rows below give T cell receptor beta chains drawn from one sample of a study of vaccination and CD4 T cells after COVID-19. The antigens these receptors bind are not known. TCRdb recomputed calls from the PCR reads with MiXCR, one row per CDR3 protein. This table holds around 9,100 distinct CDR3 sequences, less than 45% found once. The material sequenced was CD4+ T cells from blood, cultured in vitro. Receptors were obtained from a human donor in good health. CDR3s include the opening cysteine and the closing phenylalanine or tryptophan. D genes are given only for firm matches. Some rows have no size entry. The others give once, few or many, or a class for an expanded clone.

V gene	D gene	clone size	J gene	CDR3 DNA	CDR3 protein
TRBV2	TRBD2	-	TRBJ2-3	TGTGCCAGCAGTGGAGTGGGAGGGCCTGGAGATACGCAGTATTTT	CASSGVGGPGDTQYF
TRBV24-1	TRBD2	-	TRBJ2-2	TGTGCCACCGCCGACAGACTAGCGAAGAGAGTGGGGAACACCGGGGAGCTGTTTTTT	CATADRLAKRVGNTGELFF
TRBV6-1	TRBD1	few	TRBJ1-2	TGTGCCAGCAGCGAGACAGGGGGACTTGGCTACACCTTC	CASSETGGLGYTF
TRBV20-1	-	-	TRBJ2-7	TGCAGTGCCCACGAAGGGATCTACGAGCAGTACTTC	CSAHEGIYEQYF
TRBV2	-	-	TRBJ1-1	TGTGCCAGCAGAGATGACGGCAACACTGAAGCTTTCTTT	CASRDDGNTEAFF
TRBV7-2	-	-	TRBJ1-2	TGTGCCAGCAGCTTAGTTAGGGCTCGGGCGGTCTCAGGAGGCTACACCTTC	CASSLVRARAVSGGYTF
TRBV20-1	TRBD1	few	TRBJ2-4	TGCAGTGGGTCGGACAGGGGGCGCGGCATTCAGTACTTC	CSGSDRGRGIQYF
TRBV6-5	TRBD2	few	TRBJ2-7	TGTGCCAGCAGTTACTCGAGGAGTAGCGGGAGTGCCTACGAGCAGTACTTC	CASSYSRSSGSAYEQYF
TRBV2	-	-	TRBJ1-5	TGTGCCAGCAGTGACAGGATGCTCAATCAGCCCCAGCATTTT	CASSDRMLNQPQHF
TRBV6-2/TRBV6-3	TRBD2	few	TRBJ2-3	TGTGCCAGCGGAACTAGCGGGAGGGCCCCAGATACGCAGTATTTT	CASGTSGRAPDTQYF
TRBV28	TRBD2	few	TRBJ2-7	TGTGCCAGCAGTGAACTAGCGGCGACCTACGAGCAGTACTTC	CASSELAATYEQYF
TRBV11-2	TRBD2	-	TRBJ2-1	TGTGCCAGCAGCGCCCTTCTAGCGGGAGACTACAATGAGCAGTTCTTC	CASSALLAGDYNEQFF
TRBV6-5	-	-	TRBJ2-5	TGTGCCAGCAGTTGGGGGGCGGGAGAGACCCAGTACTTC	CASSWGAGETQYF
TRBV20-1	-	-	TRBJ1-1	TGCAGTGCTATCGGGGTAACTGAAGCTTTCTTT	CSAIGVTEAFF
TRBV19	TRBD2	few	TRBJ2-7	TGTGCCAGTAGTTGGGGGACTAGCGGAGCCACAAACCTCTACGAGCAGTACTTC	CASSWGTSGATNLYEQYF
TRBV6-2/TRBV6-3	TRBD1	-	TRBJ2-2	TGTGCCAGCAGTTACAAACAGGGGGGCACCGGGGAGCTGTTTTTT	CASSYKQGGTGELFF
TRBV25-1	-	-	TRBJ2-3	TGTGCCAGCAGACGCGATCCAGCATCCGATACGCAGTATTTT	CASRRDPASDTQYF
TRBV19	TRBD1	-	TRBJ2-1	TGTGCCAGTATTTCGGACAGGGTATACAATGAGCAGTTCTTC	CASISDRVYNEQFF
TRBV27	-	few	TRBJ2-5	TGTGCCACCTCCCCGAGGACTCAAGAGACCCAGTACTTC	CATSPRTQETQYF
TRBV28	TRBD1	once	TRBJ1-2	TGTGCCAGCGGCCGGGGACAGGGGCGGAACTATGGCTACACCTTC	CASGRGQGRNYGYTF
TRBV6-1	TRBD2	few	TRBJ2-5	TGTGCCAGCAGTGAACTTGCGGGAGGGCCAGGGACCCAGTACTTC	CASSELAGGPGTQYF
TRBV20-1	-	-	TRBJ2-1	TGCAGTGCTAGACCCTCAGGTCACTCCTACAATGAGCAGTTCTTC	CSARPSGHSYNEQFF
TRBV6-2/TRBV6-3	TRBD1	-	TRBJ2-1	TGTGCCAGCAGTTCCCCTTGGGACAGGGGAGACAATGAGCAGTTCTTC	CASSSPWDRGDNEQFF
TRBV19	TRBD1	few	TRBJ1-5	TGTGCCAGTAGTATGGGTCTGAGGCGGAGGGGGCGAAGCAATCAGCCCCAGCATTTT	CASSMGLRRRGRSNQPQHF
TRBV6-5	-	-	TRBJ2-2	TGTGCCAGCAGTTACTTCCCCAGACGAACCGGGGAGCTGTTTTTT	CASSYFPRRTGELFF
TRBV19	-	-	TRBJ1-2	TGTGCCAGTAGTGCATCCAGGCTCCCCTCTTATGGCTACACCTTC	CASSASRLPSYGYTF
TRBV6-2/TRBV6-3	-	-	TRBJ2-1	TGTGCCAGCAGTTACTGGGACTCGGTTAGGGATGAGCAGTTCTTC	CASSYWDSVRDEQFF
TRBV20-1	-	-	TRBJ2-4	TGCAGTGCTAGAGCAAGAGCATCCAAAAACATTCAGTACTTC	CSARARASKNIQYF
TRBV28	TRBD1	few	TRBJ1-2	TGTGCCAGCAGTTACCAACCCGGGACAGGTTATGGCTACACCTTC	CASSYQPGTGYGYTF
TRBV19	TRBD1	few	TRBJ1-2	TGTGCCAGTAGTATACCAGGGGGCGGTGGCTACACCTTC	CASSIPGGGGYTF
TRBV19	-	few	TRBJ1-1	TGTGCCAGTAGTGGACGATTGGGCACTGAAGCTTTCTTT	CASSGRLGTEAFF
TRBV10-3	TRBD2	-	TRBJ2-3	TGTGCCATCAGTGGAAGCGGGACTTCGGATACGCAGTATTTT	CAISGSGTSDTQYF
TRBV20-1	-	few	TRBJ2-3	TGCAGTGCCAGGAGACTGGCTAGCACAGATACGCAGTATTTT	CSARRLASTDTQYF
TRBV7-3	-	few	TRBJ2-3	TGTGCCAGCAGCTTAATGAGCGGGTCTGATACGCAGTATTTT	CASSLMSGSDTQYF
TRBV7-2	-	few	TRBJ2-3	TGTGCCAGCAGCTTAGTGGGGGGACCCACAGATACGCAGTATTTT	CASSLVGGPTDTQYF
TRBV7-2	TRBD1	-	TRBJ2-7	TGTGCCAGCAGCTTAGTAGCCCAGGGGGCAGGCGAGCAGTACTTC	CASSLVAQGAGEQYF
TRBV9	-	-	TRBJ2-7	TGTGCCAGCAGCGCGGGGTGGGGGAGGCCCCCCTACGAGCAGTACTTC	CASSAGWGRPPYEQYF
TRBV4-3	-	few	TRBJ2-6	TGCGCCAGCAGCCAAGATGCAGGTTCTGGGGCCAACGTCCTGACTTTC	CASSQDAGSGANVLTF
TRBV28	-	medium-sized	TRBJ1-2	TGTGCCAGCAGTCTCAACTATGGCTACACCTTC	CASSLNYGYTF
TRBV6-5	TRBD1	-	TRBJ1-2	TGTGCCAGCAGTTACCCAACGACAGGGCGGACCTATGGCTACACCTTC	CASSYPTTGRTYGYTF
TRBV3-1	-	once	TRBJ1-2	TGTGCCAGCAGCCAAAGTCGGAGTAACTATGGCTACACCTTC	CASSQSRSNYGYTF
TRBV20-1	TRBD2	-	TRBJ2-3	TGCAGTGCTCCCCTAGCGGGAGGGACAGATACGCAGTATTTT	CSAPLAGGTDTQYF
TRBV27	-	-	TRBJ2-1	TGTGCCAGCAGTTTGGGACGAATGGGCAATGAGCAGTTCTTC	CASSLGRMGNEQFF
TRBV20-1	-	-	TRBJ1-3	TGCAGTGCTAGTCCGTTGCAAGCCGGACTTAGATCTGGAAACACCATATATTTT	CSASPLQAGLRSGNTIYF
TRBV19	-	-	TRBJ2-7	TGTGCCAGTAAACGAGTCGGGCAGCGCTCCTACGAGCAGTACTTC	CASKRVGQRSYEQYF
TRBV28	TRBD2	-	TRBJ2-1	TGTGCCTCGACTAGCGGGAGCGGCAATGAGCAGTTCTTC	CASTSGSGNEQFF
TRBV6-2/TRBV6-3	TRBD1	few	TRBJ2-5	TGTGCCAGCAGTTTCCAACCCAGGGGGGAGACCCAGTACTTC	CASSFQPRGETQYF
TRBV5-1	-	-	TRBJ1-2	TGCGCCAGCAGTACGAGGGGCGCTAACTATGGCTACACCTTC	CASSTRGANYGYTF
TRBV7-3	-	-	TRBJ2-2	TGTGCCAGCAGCGGGCGGGACTCTAACACCGGGGAGCTGTTTTTT	CASSGRDSNTGELFF
TRBV20-1	-	medium-sized	TRBJ1-2	TGCAGTGCGTATACAGGGATTTGGGGCTACACCTTC	CSAYTGIWGYTF
TRBV6-2/TRBV6-3	-	-	TRBJ2-7	TGTGCCAGCAGTTACTCGACCGGGACACCCTACGAGCAGTACTTC	CASSYSTGTPYEQYF
TRBV20-1	TRBD1	-	TRBJ2-7	TGCAGTGCGTTTACAGGGGGCGCGCAGTACTTC	CSAFTGGAQYF